This T cell receptor beta chain was found in a study of T-cell memory formation after mild COVID-19. CDR1 is DFQATT, CDR2 SNEGSKA, per germline (reference sequence). The length of the CDR3 is 15 residues. The germline V and J ends were trimmed by 7 bases and 2 bases, with 20 bases remaining between them. TCRdb called the 5' RACE reads again in MiXCR, with one record for every CDR3 protein. The sample has 200,000 or so distinct CDR3 sequences, 16% seen once. This clonotype has more than one count but fewer than ten. This receptor was obtained from an adult woman who had mild COVID-19 (a few samples of this study predate the infection). Cell type and time point are not known. Sequencing used PBMCs or a T cell subset sorted from them (not recorded which). The rearrangement uses TRBV20-1 and TRBJ1-2, with D possibly matching TRBD1 (6 bases). CDR3 in amino acids: CSEKGGAGLNYGYTF. For the CDR3, the DNA is TGCAGTGAAAAGGGGGGAGCCGGTCTGAACTATGGCTACACCTTC.